This T cell receptor (beta chain) originates from a study of beta chain features in type 1 diabetes (dated by TCRdb to between 2018 and 2020). About the study as a whole: No differences in mean age, gender distribution, total cell number or subset yield were found between patients and healthy donors. A total of under 140,000,000 sorted cells were examined across all samples, and the number of cells per subset was strongly correlated with RNA yield. In the study, TCRB repertoires of sorted circulating CD4+ T cell subsets from recently diagnosed type 1 diabetes patients were compared with those of matched healthy donors. Whereas all 30 or so donors provided naive and central memory subsets, regulatory and stem cell-like memory subsets were isolated from just 8 patients and roughly 8 healthy donors.

The High Capacity cDNA Reverse Transcription Kit was used to reverse transcribe all of the isolated RNA, meaning that expressed TCRB transcripts were what got sequenced. Deep immunoSEQ sequencing was applied to naive, central memory and regulatory T cell samples, giving an average of about 3.6 million total reads per sample. Sorted cells were lysed in RLT buffer, and RNA was extracted using DNase-treated RNeasy Micro or Mini kits according to cell number. To prevent cross-contamination, each cell subset was processed individually, whereas patient and healthy donor samples were processed jointly. The immunoSEQ multiplex PCR was used to amplify TCRB sequences from cDNA, generating 87-bp fragments that spanned the CDR3 region. Amplicons were sequenced on the Illumina HiSeq platform. In the authors' own workflow: PCR bias was corrected computationally using synthetic template baselines, and reads within Hamming distance 2 were collapsed, with unmergeable singletons discarded. Reads were aligned against IMGT so that V, D and J genes, CDR3 length and insertions or deletions at six rearrangement sites could be assigned. Within each subset, clonotype counts were normalized to sorted cell number, after which true diversity and Gini coefficients were computed with the tcR R package. The overlap coefficient, calculated on TCRB nucleotide sequences, was used to quantify repertoire sharing. As a proxy for the pre-selection repertoire, out-of-frame TCRB sequences from naive cells were analyzed. TCRdb limited this immuneACCESS table to in-frame rearrangements with V and J called. A share of clones is missing; checked studies link under half to unresolved V genes, and the rest is unexplained. V, J and clone size are taken as reported in that table, and D and trimming were inferred from the DNA itself. Counted in this sample were approximately 260,000 clones; around 24% of them appeared once. The ten largest clones represent about 0.012% of the sample.

Trimming removed 0 bases from V and 9 bases from J, leaving 9 bases between the germline ends. As encoded in the germline V gene, CDR1 is SQVTM while CDR2 is ANQGSEA. From cysteine to phenylalanine, the CDR3 is 12 amino acids long. Left in the record is the CDR3 DNA by itself, 36 bases read in frame from the first base. A single peripheral blood draw of around 120 mL on average was collected from each donor into heparinised tubes. A BD FACSAria II was used to sort naive, central memory, regulatory and stem cell-like memory CD4+ T cells with a panel that included CD45RO, CCR7, CD25, CD127, CD95 and CD27. All sorted populations exceeded 95% purity. Right away, PBMCs were isolated by Lymphoprep density gradient centrifugation and were stained directly, with no culture step. To minimize batch effects, samples were stained and sorted in pairs, one healthy donor with one patient per experiment. General findings and caveats noted by the study authors: Because cDNA rather than genomic DNA was sequenced, highly expressing activated cells could have been over-represented, although no difference in activation and CD3 levels was found between groups. PCR might favor shorter templates, but patient and control samples were amplified and corrected together, so any skew would affect both groups equally. Naive, central memory and regulatory TCRB repertoires appeared more similar among patients than among healthy donors. At VDJ recombination sites, patients with type 1 diabetes made fewer insertions and deleted more nucleotides, a pattern implying thymic rearrangement abnormalities. HLA sub-analyses involved small numbers of individuals, so any influence of HLA type on TCRB rearrangement remained unresolved. A moderate but significant shortening of TCRB CDR3 length was observed in type 1 diabetes patients in all four CD4+ subsets.

Details on this clone: Its binding antigen is unknown. No base-level quality is on record; no much larger clone is a single base apart.

The sequenced sample consisted of naive CD4+ T cells from blood. Reading the label with the study, this specimen's cell subset or site is: true naive CD4+ T cells. Here the chain combines TRBV29-1 and TRBJ2-1; TRBD1 is a possible D gene, resting on 5 matching bases. The TCR was taken from a young woman with type 1 diabetes. The DNA sequence is given as TGCAGCGTTGAAGATGGGGCCCGTGAGCAGTTCTTC. Translated, it reads CSVEDGAREQFF.